The 22 T cell receptor beta chains below were found in one sample sequenced in a study of response to subunit inactivated influenza vaccine. TCRdb re-analysed the RT-PCR reads in MiXCR, keeping a single row per CDR3 protein. The sample lists about 540,000 distinct CDR3 sequences, approximately 24% seen once, with under 3.5% in the top ten. These data were likewise used in another study, on T cells expressing NK-cell markers. From that second work: TCR beta libraries carry UMIs added by 5'RACE template switching.

The sequencing here drew on CD4+ T cells sorted from PBMCs, taken 11 to 12 days after vaccination. These receptors all come from a man aged 45-60 years who received an inactivated influenza vaccine.

This clonotype was counted many times. The chain is built from TRBV6-5 and TRBJ2-7; weak D call: TRBD2 (5 bases). V dropped 5 bases and J dropped 2 bases, with 10 bases sitting between them. CDR1 is MNHEY and CDR2 is SVGAGI in the germline V gene. The length of the CDR3 is 13 residues. Here the CDR3 reads CASSSPGTYEQYF. CDR3 DNA: TGTGCCAGCAGTAGTCCGGGGACCTACGAGCAGTACTTC.

This chain uses TRBV7-2 with TRBJ1-2; 7 nucleotides agree with TRBD1. The ends lost 5 bases at V and 8 bases at J; junction bases unmatched: 11. Germline assignment: CDR1 SGHTA and CDR2 FQGNSA. The CDR3 length is 14 residues. CDR3 in amino acids: CASSPAGRGYGYTF. CDR3 coding DNA: TGTGCCAGCAGCCCCGCCGGCAGGGGGTACGGCTACACCTTC.

This clonotype turned up a few times. CDR3 protein: CASSPRLGPGDTQYF. DNA of the CDR3: TGTGCCAGCAGCCCAAGACTGGGCCCTGGGGATACGCAGTATTTT. The rearrangement joins TRBV7-2 to TRBJ2-3; D unresolved. V gave up 5 bases and J gave up 6 bases, with 18 bases separating them. The CDR3 length is 15 residues. Germline V gene sequence: CDR1 SGHTA, CDR2 FQGNSA.

The sample holds a few counts of this clonotype. CDR3 loop: CASSLALRIEQYF. The CDR3 nucleotides read TGTGCCAGCAGCTTGGCTCTGAGGATTGAGCAGTACTTC. This chain connects TRBV11-2 to TRBJ2-7; D not certain. The germline CDR1 and CDR2 sequences are SGHAT and FQNNGV. The CDR3 runs to 13 residues. V lost 3 bases and J 7 bases, leaving 13 bases between the germline ends. The whole variable domain, filled in from reference TRBV11-2 and TRBJ2-7, reads EAGVAQSPRYKIIEKRQSVAFWCNPISGHATLYWYQQILGQGPKLLIQFQNNGVVDDSQLPKDRFSAERLKGVDSTLKIQPAKLEDSAVYLCASSLALRIEQYFGPGTRLTVT.

This clonotype was picked up many times. The chain couples TRBV6-2 or TRBV6-3 to TRBJ2-7, with TRBD1 as a possible D gene (5 bases). CDR3 length: 12 residues. Germline V gene lookup returns CDR1 MNHEY and CDR2 SVGEGT. Deletions cut 2 bases from V and 3 bases from J, with 5 bases between. CDR3 in amino acids: CASSYTGYEQYF. CDR3 DNA sequence: TGTGCCAGCAGTTACACAGGCTACGAGCAGTACTTC.

In this sample, this clonotype turned up a few times. This chain connects TRBV4-2 to TRBJ1-2, with D maybe TRBD1 (5 bases). This CDR3 comprises 15 residues. Germline V CDR1 and CDR2: LGHNA, YNFKEQ. V lost 0 bases and J lost 4, with 12 bases in between. This CDR3 is CASSQDVQGFYGYTF. The CDR3 region has the DNA TGTGCCAGCAGCCAAGACGTGCAGGGATTCTATGGCTACACCTTC.

This clonotype occurred a few times. The chain joins TRBV5-1 to TRBJ2-1; TRBD1 matches 7 bases. The CDR3 has 13 residues. V was clipped by 4 bases and J by 10 bases; unmatched bases: 8. The germline CDR1 and CDR2 sequences are SGHRS and YFSETQ. In nucleotides, the CDR3 is TGCGCCAGCAGCGGAACAGGGGTTCGAGAGCAGTTCTTC. This codes for CASSGTGVREQFF. The whole variable domain, remainder taken from reference TRBV5-1 and TRBJ2-1, is KAGVTQTPRYLIKTRGQQVTLSCSPISGHRSVSWYQQTPGQGLQFLFEYFSETQRNKGNFPGRFSGRQFSNSRSEMNVSTLELGDSALYLCASSGTGVREQFFGPGTRLTVL.

This clonotype has only a few counts. This chain connects TRBV29-1 to TRBJ2-1; 7 bases map to TRBD2. The CDR3 is 16 residues long. Germline assignment: CDR1 SQVTM and CDR2 ANQGSEA. Trimming at V came to 4 bases and at J to 5 bases, leaving 14 bases not matched to a gene. The CDR3 region has the DNA TGCAGCGTTGTTTTCCCAAGAGCGGGGCTAAACAATGAGCAGTTCTTC. Its translation is CSVVFPRAGLNNEQFF.

The rearrangement uses TRBV5-1 and TRBJ1-2; D not certain. V lost 3 bases, J lost 7 bases, and 19 bases lay in between. CDR3 length equals 15 residues. The germline V gene encodes CDR1 SGHRS and CDR2 YFSETQ. The CDR3 sequence: CASSWAVGARSGYTF. The CDR3 nucleotides read TGCGCCAGCAGCTGGGCGGTAGGAGCCCGATCTGGCTACACCTTC.

The chain combines TRBV7-9 with TRBJ1-4; 7 bases map to TRBD1. This CDR3 region has 14 residues. Germline CDR1 and CDR2: SEHNR and FQNEAQ (reference sequence). V shed 5 bases and J 3 bases; nucleotides not matched to a gene: 3. The DNA for the CDR3 is TGTGCCAGCAGCGGAGGGACAGCTAATGAAAAACTGTTTTTT. Protein product: CASSGGTANEKLFF.

J is TRBJ2-1 and V is TRBV6-2 or TRBV6-3, with D maybe TRBD1 (5 bases). Looked up from germline, CDR1 is MNHEY and CDR2 is SVGEGT. The CDR3 has 14 amino acids. V lost 6 bases and J 1 base, leaving 10 bases between the germline ends. The CDR3 is CASRQGLSYNEQFF. CDR3 nucleotides: TGTGCCAGCAGGCAGGGTTTATCCTACAATGAGCAGTTCTTC.

This clonotype was found many times. The chain combines TRBV12-3 or TRBV12-4 with TRBJ1-5; 8 bases match TRBD1. The CDR3 consists of 17 residues. After removal of 0 bases from V and 7 bases from J, the junction contained 11 bases not matched to a gene. CDR3 amino acids: CASSLAYRQGINQPQHF. CDR3 in DNA: TGTGCCAGCAGTTTAGCGTACCGACAGGGGATCAACCAGCCCCAGCATTTT.

This clonotype was counted many times. This rearrangement joins TRBV29-1 to TRBJ1-1; no firm D call. Trimming cost V 1 base and J 7 bases, with 10 bases left between them. This CDR3 spans 12 amino acids. The V gene's germline CDR1 is SQVTM and CDR2 ANQGSEA. The CDR3, as DNA: TGCAGCGTTGAAGTCGTAGCCGGTGAAGCTTTCTTT. As protein: CSVEVVAGEAFF.

This clonotype was seen just once. Germline and junction disagree at one end, which may indicate a read error. This chain links TRBV15 with TRBJ2-1; possibly TRBD1 for D (5 bases). Germline CDR1 is LNHNV and CDR2 is YYDKDF (reference sequence). The CDR3 sequence is 15 residues long. The CDR3 here is CATSRERGLYNEQLF. The DNA of the CDR3 is TGTGCCACCAGCAGAGAAAGGGGCCTCTACAATGAGCAGCTCTTC.

This clonotype was counted only a few times. The genes are TRBV11-2 and TRBJ2-1; D may be TRBD1 (7 bases). The V and J ends lost 0 bases and 7 bases respectively, with 13 bases between them. This CDR3 has 15 residues. Germline CDR1 reads SGHAT; CDR2 reads FQNNGV. In nucleotides, the CDR3 is TGTGCCAGCAGCTTAGATGCGGCAGGGGGGAATGAGCAGTTCTTC. Its translation: CASSLDAAGGNEQFF.

This clonotype has just a few counts. The genes are TRBV6-2 or TRBV6-3 and TRBJ1-6; D remains ambiguous. Germline-derived CDR1 and CDR2 are MNHEY and SVGEGT. The ends were cut back, 2 bases at V and 10 bases at J, with 12 bases in the middle. CDR3 length: 14 residues. The CDR3: CASSYRDYRSPLHF. The CDR3 DNA reads TGTGCCAGCAGTTACAGGGATTATCGATCACCCCTCCACTTT.

This clonotype has just a few counts. The genes are TRBV5-1 and TRBJ1-4; the D gene is possibly TRBD1 (5 bases). The CDR3 runs to 14 residues. CDR1 is SGHRS and CDR2 is YFSETQ in the germline V gene. Trimming pared 1 base from V and 8 bases from J, leaving 12 bases between. The CDR3: CASSLSGRGEKLFF. DNA for the CDR3: TGCGCCAGCAGCTTGTCGGGTAGGGGAGAAAAACTGTTTTTT. The variable domain in full, completed from reference TRBV5-1 and TRBJ1-4, reads KAGVTQTPRYLIKTRGQQVTLSCSPISGHRSVSWYQQTPGQGLQFLFEYFSETQRNKGNFPGRFSGRQFSNSRSEMNVSTLELGDSALYLCASSLSGRGEKLFFGSGTQLSVL.

This clonotype appeared a few times. The V gene is TRBV3-1, the J gene TRBJ2-5; 7 bases agree with TRBD2. The V segment lost 4 bases and the J segment 3 bases; nucleotides outside the gene matches: 11. The germline V gene encodes CDR1 LGHDT and CDR2 YNNKEL (reference sequence). This CDR3 region has 16 residues. This chain's CDR3 is CASSPGRRGREETQYF. The CDR3 DNA sequence: TGTGCCAGCAGCCCCGGGAGGCGGGGGAGAGAAGAGACCCAGTACTTC.

The rearrangement joins TRBV12-3 or TRBV12-4 to TRBJ2-1, with D perhaps matching TRBD2 (5 bases). V lost 3 bases and J lost 3, with 9 bases in between. This CDR3 is built from 14 residues. The CDR3 DNA reads as TGTGCCAGCAGTTTTGCCGGGGACTACAATGAGCAGTTCTTC. As protein: CASSFAGDYNEQFF.

The rearrangement links TRBV20-1 to TRBJ2-5; TRBD2 matches at 7 bases. CDR3 length equals 14 residues. V lost 1 base and J lost 3; bases outside the gene matches: 5. Per the germline V gene, CDR1 is DFQATT and CDR2 is SNEGSKA (reference sequence). CDR3 nucleotides: TGCAGTGCTAGAGGAAGCGGGGCAAAAGAGACCCAGTACTTC. It codes for CSARGSGAKETQYF.

The chain couples TRBV5-1 to TRBJ2-1; the match to TRBD1 covers 8 bases. The CDR3 is made up of 16 amino acids. Per germline, CDR1 SGHRS and CDR2 YFSETQ. J was trimmed by 7 bases and V by 0 bases; bases with no gene match: 9. The CDR3, as DNA: TGCGCCAGCAGCTTGGATCCAGGGGGCTTGGGGAATGAGCAGTTCTTC. This sequence encodes CASSLDPGGLGNEQFF.

This sequence joins TRBV5-1 and TRBJ1-1; tentative D call: TRBD1 (5 bases). The V end lost 4 bases, the J end lost 5 bases, and 9 bases lay between the germline ends. Per the germline V gene, CDR1 is SGHRS and CDR2 is YFSETQ. This CDR3 is built from 12 residues. The DNA for the CDR3 is TGCGCCAGCAGCCCCACAGGTACTGAAGCTTTCTTT. This sequence encodes CASSPTGTEAFF.